A single sample gave rise to the 12 T cell receptor beta chains below, sequenced in a study of neurological immune-mediated disorders (dated by TCRdb to the late 2010s). The protocol used for the library was 5' RACE. The data were produced on an Illumina HiSeq 2500. TCRdb redid the processing of the public reads, applying fastp at Q25 and MiXCR, and retained in-frame beta chains. For every CDR3 protein sequence, its rows merge into one entry that carries the most common genes and DNA. The sample table shows 130,000 or so distinct CDR3 sequences, and roughly 3.2% are seen once. The ten top clones hold 1% to 1.5% of the sample. Sequencing was performed on PBMCs. The receptor set was obtained from a woman in her 30s with multiple sclerosis.

This clonotype was detected ten times or more. The chain carries TRBV6-5 and TRBJ2-2, with D possibly TRBD2 on 5 matching bases. Germline CDR1 reads MNHEY; CDR2 reads SVGAGI. The CDR3 is 15 residues long. V was pared by 6 bases and J by 0 bases, with 11 bases between. DNA for the CDR3: TGTGCCAGCAGCCGCGGGCTCGCGAACACCGGGGAGCTGTTTTTT. Protein product: CASSRGLANTGELFF.

This clonotype was counted many times. This CDR3 reads CSVAGGLTDTQYF. CDR3 bases: TGCAGCGTAGCGGGAGGCCTCACAGATACGCAGTATTTT. V and J are TRBV29-1 and TRBJ2-3, with TRBD2 matching 9 bases. The CDR3 extends over 13 amino acids. The V segment lost 6 bases and the J segment 2 bases; nucleotides outside the gene matches: 3. Germline CDR1 is SQVTM and CDR2 is ANQGSEA.

This clonotype was observed at least ten times. CDR3 nucleotide sequence: TGTGCCAGCAGCCCAACGGGACTAGCGGGAGACGAGCAGTACTTC. As protein: CASSPTGLAGDEQYF. The chain couples TRBV11-3 to TRBJ2-7; the match to TRBD2 covers 14 bases. The CDR3 extends over 15 amino acids. Germline values: CDR1 SGHNT, CDR2 YENEEA. V was clipped by 5 bases and J by 5 bases; unmatched bases: 5.

There are many counts of this clonotype. The chain combines TRBV2 with TRBJ2-5; 7 bases line up with TRBD1. This CDR3 contains 13 residues. Germline V gene data show CDR1 as SNHLY and CDR2 as FYNNEI. J was trimmed by 2 bases and V by 6 bases; bases with no gene match: 3. The CDR3 bases are TGTGCCAGCAGCGGGACAGTACAAGAGACCCAGTACTTC. It specifies CASSGTVQETQYF.

The sample holds many counts of this clonotype. This chain uses TRBV4-3 with TRBJ2-1, with D perhaps matching TRBD1 or TRBD2 (6 bases each). The germline V gene has CDR1 LGHNA and CDR2 YSLEER. CDR3 length: 14 residues. V was pared by 0 bases and J by 13 bases, with 16 bases between. CDR3 sequence: CASSQDWRDGGQFF. For the CDR3, the DNA is TGCGCCAGCAGCCAAGATTGGCGGGACGGGGGCCAGTTCTTC.

The table lists this clonotype with many counts. This rearrangement joins TRBV5-1 to TRBJ2-2; D unclear. CDR3 size: 15 residues. The V end lost 0 bases, the J end lost 3 bases, and 9 bases lay between the germline ends. Germline V gene sequence: CDR1 SGHRS, CDR2 YFSETQ. Here the CDR3 reads CASSLVVPDTGELFF. The CDR3 nucleotides read TGCGCCAGCAGCTTGGTGGTTCCGGACACCGGGGAGCTGTTTTTT.

The rearrangement uses TRBV29-1 and TRBJ2-2, with 9 nucleotides matching TRBD2. CDR1 and CDR2 from the germline V gene are SQVTM and ANQGSEA. The CDR3 is made up of 14 amino acids. CDR3: CTWRGGPNTGELFF. CDR3 nucleotide sequence: TGCACCTGGCGGGGGGGCCCCAACACCGGGGAGCTGTTTTTT.

In this sample, this clonotype turned up many times. The J gene is TRBJ1-1, the V gene TRBV20-1; 7 positions match TRBD1. Germline V gene lookup returns CDR1 DFQATT and CDR2 SNEGSKA (reference sequence). V shed 6 bases, J shed 2 bases, and the junction held 9 bases outside the gene matches. This CDR3 region has 14 residues. CDR3 in amino acids: CSAEAGQPNTEAFF. The DNA for the CDR3 is TGCAGTGCAGAAGCGGGACAGCCAAACACTGAAGCTTTCTTT.

This clonotype showed up many times. The CDR3 is CASSPVGVPYEQYF. In nucleotides, the CDR3 is TGCGCCAGCAGCCCGGTGGGGGTTCCCTACGAGCAGTACTTC. The rearrangement links TRBV5-1 to TRBJ2-7; D is perhaps TRBD1 or TRBD2 (5 bases each). From germline, CDR1 is SGHRS and CDR2 YFSETQ. This CDR3 spans 14 amino acids. Trimming took 4 bases from V and 2 from J, leaving 13 bases between them.

This clonotype has ten or more counts. The chain has TRBV7-8 and TRBJ2-7, with D unclear. V lost 1 base and J 2 bases, leaving 24 bases between the germline ends. The CDR3 sequence is 19 residues long. Germline V gene data show CDR1 as SGHVS and CDR2 as FQNEAQ. The CDR3, as DNA: TGTGCCAGCAGCTTAGTAACCCTCACCCTTCAGGCACGCGCCTACGAGCAGTACTTC. Translation gives CASSLVTLTLQARAYEQYF.

This clonotype showed up many times. CDR3 sequence: CASKFGAGRTNSPLHF. Written as DNA, the CDR3 is TGTGCCAGCAAGTTTGGGGCCGGGAGGACCAATTCACCCCTCCACTTT. The chain links TRBV12-3 or TRBV12-4 to TRBJ1-6, with D possibly matching TRBD1 (5 bases). The germline V and J ends were trimmed by 7 bases and 7 bases, with 20 bases remaining between them. The CDR3 sequence is 16 residues long.

The table lists this clonotype with many counts. The chain is built from TRBV5-8 and TRBJ2-1; no firm D call. CDR1 is SGHTS, CDR2 YDEGEE, per germline. Trimming took off 1 base at V and 1 base at J, with 6 bases between the two ends. This CDR3 comprises 14 residues. The CDR3 loop reads CASSLWASYNEQFF. CDR3 DNA sequence: TGTGCCAGCAGCTTGTGGGCATCCTACAATGAGCAGTTCTTC.